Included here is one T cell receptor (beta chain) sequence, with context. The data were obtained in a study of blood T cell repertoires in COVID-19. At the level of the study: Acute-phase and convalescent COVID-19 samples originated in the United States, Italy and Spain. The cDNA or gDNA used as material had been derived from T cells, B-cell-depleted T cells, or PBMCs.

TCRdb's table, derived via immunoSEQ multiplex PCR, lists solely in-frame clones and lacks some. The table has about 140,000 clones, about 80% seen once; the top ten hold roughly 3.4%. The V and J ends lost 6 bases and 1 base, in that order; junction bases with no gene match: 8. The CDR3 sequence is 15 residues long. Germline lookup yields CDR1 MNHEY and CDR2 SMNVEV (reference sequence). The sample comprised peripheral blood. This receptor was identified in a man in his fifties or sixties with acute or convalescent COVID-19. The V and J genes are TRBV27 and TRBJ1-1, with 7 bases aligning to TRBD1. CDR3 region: CASRTNRGWNTEAFF. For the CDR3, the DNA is TGTGCCAGCAGAACGAACAGGGGTTGGAACACTGAAGCTTTCTTT.